The rows below give T cell receptor beta chains drawn from one sample of a study of blood T cell repertoires in COVID-19. Clones were sequenced by immunoSEQ multiplex PCR, and TCRdb holds only the in-frame ones, with some missing. The sample includes roughly 410,000 clones, 87% of them seen just once. The sequenced material came from peripheral blood. The receptors come from a woman in her sixties or seventies with COVID-19, enrolled during active disease. CDR3s include the opening cysteine and the closing phenylalanine or tryptophan. D genes are given only for firm matches. Some rows mark clone size as missing; the rest say once, few, many or name a class of expanded clone.

TRBJ1-5	TRBV7-8	NA	TRBD1	CASSSVPGGRNQPQHF	TGTGCCAGCAGCTCAGTCCCAGGGGGACGCAATCAGCCCCAGCATTTT
TRBJ2-7	TRBV5-1	NA	TRBD1	CASSRTGAYEQYF	TGCGCCAGCAGCCGGACAGGAGCCTACGAGCAGTACTTC
TRBJ1-1	TRBV3-1/TRBV3-2	NA	NA	CASRRTYSNTEAFF	TGTGCCAGCAGACGTACCTACAGTAACACTGAAGCTTTCTTT
TRBJ2-5	TRBV5-1	NA	NA	CASSYRERGPQETQYF	TGCGCCAGCAGCTACAGGGAGCGGGGCCCCCAAGAGACCCAGTACTTC
TRBJ1-5	TRBV9	few	TRBD1	CASGPTGGVQPQHF	TGTGCCAGCGGACCGACAGGGGGGGTTCAGCCCCAGCATTTT
TRBJ1-4	TRBV4-1	NA	NA	CASSQGFQREKLFF	TGCGCCAGCAGCCAAGGTTTTCAGAGGGAAAAACTGTTTTTT
TRBJ2-7	TRBV2	NA	TRBD1	CASSDRGRGSYEQYF	TGTGCCAGCAGCGACAGGGGTAGAGGCTCCTACGAGCAGTACTTC
TRBJ1-5	TRBV15	NA	NA	CATQSAGNQPQHF	TGTGCCACGCAGTCGGCGGGCAATCAGCCCCAGCATTTT
TRBJ2-7	TRBV11-2	NA	NA	CASSLGRQGQFHEQYF	TGTGCCAGCAGCTTAGGTCGGCAGGGTCAATTCCACGAGCAGTACTTC
TRBJ2-2	TRBV3-1/TRBV3-2	NA	TRBD2	CASSQVGGGAELFF	TGTGCCAGCAGCCAAGTGGGCGGGGGGGCCGAGCTGTTTTTT
TRBJ1-2	TRBV10-1	NA	NA	CATKAGEGGGYTF	TGCGCCACTAAAGCAGGGGAGGGAGGGGGCTACACCTTC
TRBJ2-7	TRBV15	NA	NA	CATSSGLNYEQYF	TGTGCCACCAGCAGTGGACTGAACTACGAGCAGTACTTC
TRBJ2-7	TRBV9	NA	TRBD1	CASSAGLGQGSYEQYF	TGTGCCAGCAGCGCTGGTCTTGGACAGGGGTCCTACGAGCAGTACTTC
TRBJ1-1	TRBV19	NA	NA	CASSQNRDTEAFF	TGTGCCAGTAGTCAAAACAGGGACACTGAAGCTTTCTTT
TRBJ1-1	TRBV28	NA	NA	CATCGRRTEAFF	TGTGCCACCTGTGGGCGACGGACTGAAGCTTTCTTT
TRBJ1-1	TRBV5-5	few	NA	CASSLVGDSTEAFF	TGTGCCAGCAGCTTGGTAGGGGATAGCACTGAAGCTTTCTTT
TRBJ2-1	TRBV30	NA	NA	CAWSLSYNEQFF	TGTGCCTGGAGTCTCTCCTACAATGAGCAGTTCTTC
TRBJ2-3	TRBV2	NA	TRBD2	CASKRGASTDTQYF	TGTGCCAGCAAGCGGGGGGCAAGCACAGATACGCAGTATTTT
TRBJ1-3	TRBV30	NA	NA	CAWSQISGNTIYF	TGTGCCTGGAGTCAAATCTCTGGAAACACCATATATTTT
TRBJ1-2	TRBV7-2	NA	NA	CASSSGRGGTRYGYTF	TGTGCCAGCAGCTCCGGTCGGGGGGGAACCCGATATGGCTACACCTTC
TRBJ1-1	TRBV7-2	NA	TRBD1	CASSLGGQGSTEAFF	TGTGCCAGCAGCTTAGGAGGACAGGGAAGCACTGAAGCTTTCTTT